A selection of T cell receptor beta chains follows, all from one sample in a study of vaccination and CD4 T cells after COVID-19. MiXCR was run by TCRdb on the PCR reads, yielding one entry per CDR3 protein. The profile shows about 17,000 distinct CDR3 sequences, under 45% of them singletons. Antigens for these TCRs are unknown. This material consisted of CD4+ T cells from blood, cultured in vitro, taken before SARS-CoV-2 vaccination. The receptors originated from a human donor who had recovered from COVID-19. CDR3s include the opening cysteine and the closing phenylalanine or tryptophan. The D gene is left open where the match is weak. Clone sizes are given selectively: once, few, many, or a class where the clone is expanded.

CDR3: CASRTLKGPNEKLFF; DNA: TGTGCCAGCAGGACCCTTAAGGGGCCTAATGAAAAACTGTTTTTT; size: -; D: -; V: TRBV6-2/TRBV6-3; J: TRBJ1-4
CDR3: CAISGGQDNYGYTF; DNA: TGTGCCATCAGTGGGGGACAGGATAACTATGGCTACACCTTC; size: -; D: TRBD1; V: TRBV10-3; J: TRBJ1-2
CDR3: CASNAPREQETQYF; DNA: TGTGCCAGCAACGCCCCCCGGGAACAAGAGACCCAGTACTTC; size: -; D: -; V: TRBV7-2; J: TRBJ2-5
CDR3: CASSLEGDSYEQYF; DNA: TGCGCCAGCAGCTTGGAGGGGGATTCCTACGAGCAGTACTTC; size: once; D: -; V: TRBV5-1; J: TRBJ2-7
CDR3: CASSQVRTPVHEQYF; DNA: TGCGCCAGCAGCCAAGTCCGGACACCGGTCCACGAGCAGTACTTC; size: -; D: -; V: TRBV4-3; J: TRBJ2-7
CDR3: CASSLRQGNAEAFF; DNA: TGCGCCAGCAGCTTGAGGCAGGGTAATGCTGAAGCTTTCTTT; size: -; D: -; V: TRBV5-1; J: TRBJ1-1
CDR3: CSASWGANTDTQYF; DNA: TGCAGTGCTAGTTGGGGGGCCAACACAGATACGCAGTATTTT; size: few; D: -; V: TRBV20-1; J: TRBJ2-3
CDR3: CASEGGNTGELFF; DNA: TGTGCCAGCGAGGGAGGGAACACCGGGGAGCTGTTTTTT; size: -; D: -; V: TRBV12-3/TRBV12-4; J: TRBJ2-2
CDR3: CASSLGARNNQPQHF; DNA: TGTGCCAGTAGCCTAGGGGCACGGAACAATCAGCCCCAGCATTTT; size: -; D: -; V: TRBV19; J: TRBJ1-5
CDR3: CASSQNSGSNQPQHF; DNA: TGTGCCAGTAGTCAGAACAGCGGTAGCAATCAGCCCCAGCATTTT; size: few; D: -; V: TRBV19; J: TRBJ1-5
CDR3: CASSYRPGTGIGYTF; DNA: TGTGCCAGCAGTTACCGTCCCGGGACAGGGATCGGCTACACCTTC; size: few; D: TRBD1; V: TRBV6-5; J: TRBJ1-2
CDR3: CASSLATGEAEAFF; DNA: TGCGCCAGCAGCTTGGCCACGGGGGAGGCTGAAGCTTTCTTT; size: -; D: -; V: TRBV5-1; J: TRBJ1-1
CDR3: CASGLTPLENYGYTF; DNA: TGTGCTAGTGGTCTTACCCCCCTGGAGAACTATGGCTACACCTTC; size: -; D: -; V: TRBV12-5; J: TRBJ1-2
CDR3: CASSLGFDEQFF; DNA: TGTGCCAGCAGCTTAGGTTTCGATGAGCAGTTCTTC; size: -; D: -; V: TRBV7-9; J: TRBJ2-1
CDR3: CASSLDKVLLGGEQFF; DNA: TGTGCCAGCAGCTTAGATAAAGTTCTCTTAGGGGGTGAGCAGTTCTTC; size: -; D: -; V: TRBV7-9; J: TRBJ2-1
CDR3: CSARGPGRGAVNEQFF; DNA: TGCAGTGCTAGAGGGCCGGGACGGGGGGCCGTCAATGAGCAGTTCTTC; size: -; D: -; V: TRBV20-1; J: TRBJ2-1
CDR3: CASSYSGRSSYNEQFF; DNA: TGTGCCAGCAGTTACTCGGGGCGTAGCTCCTACAATGAGCAGTTCTTC; size: once; D: -; V: TRBV6-5; J: TRBJ2-1
CDR3: CASSLGQGAEQYF; DNA: TGTGCCAGCAGCTTGGGACAGGGGGCCGAGCAGTACTTC; size: few; D: TRBD1; V: TRBV7-9; J: TRBJ2-7
CDR3: CASSGIQGAFF; DNA: TGTGCCAGCTCGGGAATTCAAGGAGCTTTCTTT; size: few; D: -; V: TRBV28; J: TRBJ1-1
CDR3: CASTSGTGPGSPLHF; DNA: TGTGCCAGCACCTCGGGGACAGGGCCAGGATCACCCCTCCACTTT; size: -; D: TRBD1; V: TRBV27; J: TRBJ1-6
CDR3: CASSSGTSGRSSYEQYF; DNA: TGTGCCAGCAGCAGCGGGACTAGCGGGAGGAGCTCCTACGAGCAGTACTTC; size: -; D: TRBD2; V: TRBV6-1; J: TRBJ2-7
CDR3: CASSPGDSTDTQYF; DNA: TGTGCCAGCAGCCCAGGGGACAGCACAGATACGCAGTATTTT; size: -; D: -; V: TRBV7-2; J: TRBJ2-3
CDR3: CGSGRGELFF; DNA: TGTGGCTCCGGGAGAGGGGAGCTGTTTTTT; size: few; D: -; V: TRBV19; J: TRBJ2-2
CDR3: CASSSGTQGGYTF; DNA: TGTGCCAGCAGCTCCGGGACCCAAGGGGGCTACACCTTC; size: -; D: -; V: TRBV7-2; J: TRBJ1-2
CDR3: CASSRRAAGTGELFF; DNA: TGTGCCAGCAGCCGGAGGGCCGCGGGCACCGGGGAGCTGTTTTTT; size: once; D: -; V: TRBV5-8; J: TRBJ2-2
CDR3: CASHTGYEQYF; DNA: TGTGCCAGCCATACGGGCTACGAGCAGTACTTC; size: few; D: -; V: TRBV6-2/TRBV6-3; J: TRBJ2-7
CDR3: CASSLVPPTGYTRETQYF; DNA: TGTGCCAGCAGCTTAGTACCCCCTACCGGGTATACTAGGGAGACCCAGTACTTC; size: few; D: -; V: TRBV7-2; J: TRBJ2-5
CDR3: CAWRQQGAGSPLHF; DNA: TGTGCCTGGCGCCAACAGGGGGCTGGTTCACCCCTCCACTTT; size: medium-sized; D: TRBD1; V: TRBV30; J: TRBJ1-6
CDR3: CASSDNEQYF; DNA: TGTGCCAGCAGTGATAACGAGCAGTACTTC; size: -; D: -; V: TRBV2; J: TRBJ2-7
CDR3: CASSLESQEGETQYF; DNA: TGTGCCAGCAGCTTAGAAAGTCAGGAGGGAGAGACCCAGTACTTC; size: -; D: -; V: TRBV11-3; J: TRBJ2-5
CDR3: CASSPSGSGGVTDTQYF; DNA: TGTGCCAGTAGTCCCTCGGGTAGTGGCGGAGTCACAGATACGCAGTATTTT; size: -; D: -; V: TRBV19; J: TRBJ2-3
CDR3: CASSYNRVPNTEAFF; DNA: TGTGCCAGCAGTTATAATAGGGTCCCGAACACTGAAGCTTTCTTT; size: -; D: -; V: TRBV6-2/TRBV6-3; J: TRBJ1-1
CDR3: CASSHRDRDTGELFF; DNA: TGTGCCAGCAGCCACAGGGACAGAGACACCGGGGAGCTGTTTTTT; size: -; D: TRBD1; V: TRBV7-9; J: TRBJ2-2
CDR3: CASSARTSGSCYEQYF; DNA: TGTGCCAGCAGCGCACGGACTAGCGGGAGTTGCTACGAGCAGTACTTC; size: -; D: -; V: TRBV21-1; J: TRBJ2-7
CDR3: CASSPTSGTHLGQYF; DNA: TGTGCCAGCAGCCCCACCTCAGGGACCCACCTCGGGCAGTACTTC; size: -; D: -; V: TRBV7-9; J: TRBJ2-7
CDR3: CASRGQGNGELFF; DNA: TGTGCCAGCAGGGGACAGGGGAACGGGGAGCTGTTTTTT; size: few; D: TRBD1; V: TRBV7-7; J: TRBJ2-2
CDR3: CSARSRTGEFQPQHF; DNA: TGCAGTGCTAGATCGAGGACAGGGGAATTTCAGCCCCAGCATTTT; size: few; D: TRBD1; V: TRBV20-1; J: TRBJ1-5
CDR3: CASSPQGSNQPQHF; DNA: TGTGCCAGCAGCCCCCAGGGTAGCAATCAGCCCCAGCATTTT; size: medium-sized; D: -; V: TRBV7-2; J: TRBJ1-5
CDR3: CASSLRPGGETQYF; DNA: TGTGCCAGCAGTTTACGGCCAGGTGGGGAGACCCAGTACTTC; size: few; D: -; V: TRBV27; J: TRBJ2-5
CDR3: CASSALGGTSTEAFF; DNA: TGTGCCAGCAGTGCGCTAGGGGGGACGAGCACTGAAGCTTTCTTT; size: few; D: -; V: TRBV25-1; J: TRBJ1-1
CDR3: CASSVATNTEAFF; DNA: TGTGCCAGCAGCGTAGCTACAAACACTGAAGCTTTCTTT; size: -; D: -; V: TRBV9; J: TRBJ1-1
CDR3: CASSTRTKSYGYTF; DNA: TGTGCCAGTAGTACCCGAACCAAGAGCTATGGCTACACCTTC; size: -; D: -; V: TRBV19; J: TRBJ1-2
CDR3: CASSALSGSNTGELFF; DNA: TGTGCCAGCAGCGCCCTTAGCGGGTCGAACACCGGGGAGCTGTTTTTT; size: -; D: TRBD2; V: TRBV7-3; J: TRBJ2-2
CDR3: CASSINRGLGANVLTF; DNA: TGTGCCAGCAGCATTAACAGGGGGCTGGGGGCCAACGTCCTGACTTTC; size: few; D: TRBD1; V: TRBV7-2; J: TRBJ2-6
CDR3: CASSTGSGYGYTF; DNA: TGTGCCAGCAGTACAGGGTCGGGCTATGGCTACACCTTC; size: few; D: -; V: TRBV28; J: TRBJ1-2
CDR3: CASSQQRGGQSPLHF; DNA: TGTGCCAGTAGCCAACAAAGGGGAGGGCAATCACCCCTCCACTTT; size: -; D: -; V: TRBV19; J: TRBJ1-6
CDR3: CASSTLGRGDTQYF; DNA: TGTGCCAGCAGCACCCTGGGCCGGGGGGATACGCAGTATTTT; size: -; D: -; V: TRBV6-2/TRBV6-3; J: TRBJ2-3
CDR3: CASSLWSQSEAFF; DNA: TGTGCCAGCAGCTTATGGTCACAGAGTGAAGCTTTCTTT; size: -; D: -; V: TRBV5-5; J: TRBJ1-1
CDR3: CASSNLNTEAFF; DNA: TGTGCCAGCAGCAACTTGAACACTGAAGCTTTCTTT; size: -; D: -; V: TRBV7-9; J: TRBJ1-1
CDR3: CASRRDSGNTEAFF; DNA: TGTGCCAGCAGACGGGACAGTGGGAACACTGAAGCTTTCTTT; size: few; D: TRBD1; V: TRBV6-1; J: TRBJ1-1
CDR3: CASSQDLWEKRFF; DNA: TGTGCCAGCAGCCAAGATTTGTGGGAGAAGAGGTTCTTC; size: -; D: -; V: TRBV14; J: TRBJ2-1
CDR3: CASSVEAEAFF; DNA: TGTGCCAGCAGTGTGGAGGCCGAAGCTTTCTTT; size: few; D: -; V: TRBV2; J: TRBJ1-1
CDR3: CASSIVRDRNYGYTF; DNA: TGTGCCAGTAGTATAGTGAGGGACAGAAACTATGGCTACACCTTC; size: -; D: TRBD1; V: TRBV19; J: TRBJ1-2
CDR3: CASSLGGVQAQYF; DNA: TGTGCCAGCAGCTTAGGCGGAGTTCAGGCGCAGTATTTT; size: few; D: -; V: TRBV11-3; J: TRBJ2-3
CDR3: CSAREGSGDTEAFF; DNA: TGCAGTGCTAGAGAAGGGTCTGGGGACACTGAAGCTTTCTTT; size: -; D: -; V: TRBV20-1; J: TRBJ1-1
CDR3: CASSPGGDTQYF; DNA: TGTGCCAGCAGCCCCGGGGGTGATACGCAGTATTTT; size: -; D: -; V: TRBV7-2; J: TRBJ2-3
CDR3: CASSPPQGNTEAFF; DNA: TGTGCCAGCTCACCACCGCAGGGGAACACTGAAGCTTTCTTT; size: -; D: -; V: TRBV18; J: TRBJ1-1